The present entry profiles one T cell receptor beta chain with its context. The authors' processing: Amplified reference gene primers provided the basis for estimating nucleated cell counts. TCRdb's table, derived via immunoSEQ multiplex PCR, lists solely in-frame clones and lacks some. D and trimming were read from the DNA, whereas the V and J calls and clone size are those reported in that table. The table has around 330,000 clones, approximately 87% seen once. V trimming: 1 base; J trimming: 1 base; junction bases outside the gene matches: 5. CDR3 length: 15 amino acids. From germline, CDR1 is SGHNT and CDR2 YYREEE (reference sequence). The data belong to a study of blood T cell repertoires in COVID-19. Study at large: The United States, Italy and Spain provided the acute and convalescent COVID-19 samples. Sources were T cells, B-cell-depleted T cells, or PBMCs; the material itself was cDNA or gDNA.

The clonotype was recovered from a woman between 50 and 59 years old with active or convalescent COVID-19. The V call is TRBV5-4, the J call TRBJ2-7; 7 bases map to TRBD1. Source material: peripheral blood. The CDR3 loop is CASSLNQGVSYEQYF. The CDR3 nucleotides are TGTGCCAGCAGCTTGAATCAGGGGGTGTCCTACGAGCAGTACTTC.